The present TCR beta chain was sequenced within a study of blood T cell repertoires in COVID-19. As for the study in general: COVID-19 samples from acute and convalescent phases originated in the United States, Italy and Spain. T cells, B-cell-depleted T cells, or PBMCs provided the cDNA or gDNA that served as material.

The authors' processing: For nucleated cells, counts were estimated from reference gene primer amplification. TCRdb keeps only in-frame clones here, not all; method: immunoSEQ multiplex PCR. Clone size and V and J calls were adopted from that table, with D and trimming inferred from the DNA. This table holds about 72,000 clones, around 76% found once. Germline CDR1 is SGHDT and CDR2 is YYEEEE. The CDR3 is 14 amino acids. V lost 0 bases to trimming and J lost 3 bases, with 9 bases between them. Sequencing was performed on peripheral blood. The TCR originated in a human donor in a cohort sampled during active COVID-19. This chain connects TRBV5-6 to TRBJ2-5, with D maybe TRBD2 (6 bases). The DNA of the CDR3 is TGTGCCAGCAGCTTGGCCGGGGGTGAAGAGACCCAGTACTTC. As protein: CASSLAGGEETQYF.